This T cell receptor beta chain was identified during a study of cytomegalovirus exposure and HLA in healthy donors. Findings and limits, study-wide: It was approximately 160 TCR beta chains that were listed as cytomegalovirus-associated. In a later analysis, V- and J-gene trimming of beta chains associated with a DCLRE1C missense variant, replicated independently.

The PCR had 60 Vbeta and 13 Jbeta primers. The table came from immunoSEQ multiplex PCR; TCRdb's copy has only in-frame clones and leaves some out. The table shows 150,000 to 200,000 clones, with 80% occurring only once. The CDR3 is 15 amino acids. In germline, CDR1 is SGHDT, CDR2 YYEEEE. J lost 12 bases, V lost 1 base, and 12 bases had no gene match. Turning to this clone: Its target is not known.

This sequence originates from a man aged 40-49 years in good health and CMV-seronegative. The chain combines TRBV5-6 with TRBJ2-7, with 11 nucleotides matching TRBD2. Sequencing was performed on PBMCs. CDR3 bases: TGTGCCAGCAGCTTGATGGGAACTAGCGGGAGATCTCGGTACTTC. Its translation is CASSLMGTSGRSRYF.